This T cell receptor beta chain originates from a study of shared clonotypes between healthy human individuals. There are 13 residues in the CDR3. Trimming left V 3 bases short and J 2 bases short, with 7 bases between. Germline V gene data show CDR1 as MDHEN and CDR2 as SYDVKM. As defined, naive CD8 cells were CD45RO-negative and positively selected for CCR7, with terminally differentiated effector memory CD45RA+ cells excluded. TCRdb's table, derived via immunoSEQ multiplex PCR, lists solely in-frame clones and lacks some. Of 560,000 or so clones listed, around 96% are singletons. As regards this clone: Within the sample, other DNA sequences also encode this same CDR3.

V usage is TRBV28 and J usage is TRBJ1-1; D unclear. Material for sequencing was naive CD8+ T cells sorted from blood. This clonotype was sampled from a woman younger than 45 in good health. CDR3 in DNA: TGTGCCAGCAGTTTTCGGGTTAACACTGAAGCTTTCTTT. This encodes CASSFRVNTEAFF.